The 26 T cell receptor beta chains below all came from one sample that was sequenced in a study of tumour-infiltrating T cells in Burkitt lymphoma. Clones were sequenced by immunoSEQ multiplex PCR, and TCRdb holds only the in-frame ones, with some missing. The data show around 15,000 clones, 80% seen once. Specimen: tumor tissue. The receptors originated from a human donor with diffuse large B-cell lymphoma.

This chain links TRBV27 with TRBJ2-2; TRBD2 matches at 10 bases. Germline-derived CDR1 and CDR2 are MNHEY and SMNVEV (reference sequence). This CDR3 has 17 residues. V dropped 2 bases and J dropped 1; count of bases not matched to a gene: 4. The CDR3 DNA reads as TGTGCCAGCAGTTTAGGACTAGCGGCGATGAACACCGGGGAGCTGTTTTTT. This codes for CASSLGLAAMNTGELFF.

The chain joins TRBV29-1 to TRBJ1-1; the D gene is possibly TRBD1 (6 bases). The V gene's germline CDR1 is SQVTM and CDR2 ANQGSEA. This CDR3 is 13 amino acids long. Trimming shortened V by 5 bases and J by 6 bases, and 16 bases separated the two germline ends. The CDR3 loop is CSVRTAGTAEAFF. The CDR3, as DNA: TGCAGCGTTCGGACAGCCGGCACGGCTGAAGCTTTCTTT. Combining the CDR3 with reference TRBV29-1 and TRBJ1-1 gives the whole variable domain SAVISQKPSRDICQRGTSLTIQCQVDSQVTMMFWYRQQPGQSLTLIATANQGSEATYESGFVIDKFPISRPNLTFSTLTVSNMSPEDSSIYLCSVRTAGTAEAFFGQGTRLTVV.

The genes are TRBV6-5 and TRBJ1-1; D gene ambiguous. CDR1 and CDR2 (germline): MNHEY, SVGAGI. Between the trimmed V and J ends, which lost 8 bases and 0 bases, there was a span of 10 bases. There are 13 residues in the CDR3. CDR3 sequence: CASFLSVNTEAFF. The CDR3, as DNA: TGTGCCAGCTTTCTCTCGGTGAACACTGAAGCTTTCTTT.

The V and J genes are TRBV6-4 and TRBJ1-2; tentative D call: TRBD1 (6 bases). Trimming took off 4 bases at V and 7 bases at J, with 13 bases between the two ends. The CDR3 has 13 residues. Germline CDR1 MRHNA, CDR2 SNTAGT. In DNA form, the CDR3 reads TGTGCCAGCAGTGCCGGGGGGCTTATTGGCTACACCTTC. It codes for CASSAGGLIGYTF.

This clone is a singleton in its sample. The limits of the CDR3 on the DNA are not certain, so only TCRdb's listed CDR3 is given. The V and J genes are TRBV27 and TRBJ2-1; the table names TRBD1, a call not compared with the DNA. The CDR3 comprises 16 residues, both ends counted. Germline assignment: CDR1 MNHEY and CDR2 SMNVEV (reference sequence). The CDR3 loop reads CASSTSTGPSYNEQFF.

V usage is TRBV7-9 and J usage is TRBJ2-3; no clear D. V shed 1 base and J shed 7 bases, with 0 bases lying between them. The CDR3 is made up of 10 amino acids. Germline CDR1 is SEHNR and CDR2 is FQNEAQ (reference sequence). CDR3 nucleotides: TGTGCCAGCAGCTTAGATACGCAGTATTTT. It codes for CASSLDTQYF.

The chain joins TRBV11-2 to TRBJ2-5; a possible D gene is TRBD1 (5 bases). The V gene lost 5 bases and the J gene lost 2 bases, with 18 bases spanning the gap. The CDR3 contains 16 residues. CDR1 is SGHAT and CDR2 is FQNNGV in the germline V gene. CDR3 amino acids: CASSRDIRQRQETQYF. CDR3 in DNA: TGTGCCAGCAGCCGAGACATTCGACAGCGACAAGAGACCCAGTACTTC. The whole variable domain, filled in from reference TRBV11-2 and TRBJ2-5, reads EAGVAQSPRYKIIEKRQSVAFWCNPISGHATLYWYQQILGQGPKLLIQFQNNGVVDDSQLPKDRFSAERLKGVDSTLKIQPAKLEDSAVYLCASSRDIRQRQETQYFGPGTRLLVL.

The chain combines TRBV5-1 with TRBJ2-5, with 12 nucleotides matching TRBD2. The CDR3 runs 17 residues. The germline V gene has CDR1 SGHRS and CDR2 YFSETQ. V shed 0 bases, J shed 0 bases, and the junction held 3 bases outside the gene matches. The CDR3 here is CASSLGLAGEYQETQYF. The CDR3 DNA is TGCGCCAGCAGCTTGGGACTAGCGGGGGAGTACCAAGAGACCCAGTACTTC.

The chain uses TRBV25-1 and TRBJ1-2, with unresolved D. CDR1 and CDR2 from the germline V gene are MGHDK and SYGVNS. The CDR3 spans 15 residues. V was pared by 2 bases and J by 2 bases, with 12 bases between. CDR3 coding DNA: TGTGCCAGCAGTGAAAGGGAAAAACCCAACTATGGCTACACCTTC. Its protein is CASSEREKPNYGYTF.

The chain is built from TRBV4-1 and TRBJ1-1; TRBD1 matches 7 bases. Germline CDR1 reads MGHRA; CDR2 reads YSYEKL. V lost 0 bases to trimming and J lost 1 base; unmatched junction nucleotides: 8. The CDR3 runs to 17 residues. CDR3 amino acids: CASSQDKRGLENTEAFF. The CDR3 nucleotides read TGCGCCAGCAGCCAAGACAAAAGGGGGCTTGAGAACACTGAAGCTTTCTTT.

J is TRBJ2-7 and V is TRBV29-1; the D is unclear. The ends were cut back, 4 bases at V and 4 bases at J, with 11 bases in the middle. Germline V CDR1 and CDR2: SQVTM, ANQGSEA. The CDR3 spans 12 residues. In nucleotides, the CDR3 is TGCAGCGTTGCGCCGGGTTCTTACGAGCAGTACTTC. Translation gives CSVAPGSYEQYF.

This clone was seen more than once but under ten times. Here the CDR3 reads CASSLPPGPPATEAFF. Here the CDR3 DNA reads TGTGCCAGCAGCCTTCCTCCCGGGCCTCCGGCCACTGAAGCTTTCTTT. This chain connects TRBV14 to TRBJ1-1; no definite D call. The germline V gene encodes CDR1 SGHDN and CDR2 FVKESK. Trimming took 4 bases from V and 4 from J, leaving 19 bases between them. The CDR3 is made up of 16 amino acids.

This chain links TRBV6-6 with TRBJ2-1; 11 bases are a match to TRBD2. The CDR3 covers 14 residues. J was trimmed by 8 bases and V by 7 bases; bases with no gene match: 7. The germline V gene encodes CDR1 MNHNY and CDR2 SVGAGI (reference sequence). The CDR3: CASTLGLAEYEQFF. CDR3 DNA sequence: TGTGCCAGCACTCTGGGACTAGCGGAATATGAGCAGTTCTTC.

The chain carries TRBV2 and TRBJ2-3; TRBD1 matches at 9 bases. V lost 7 bases, J lost 6 bases, and 11 bases stayed unmatched. This CDR3 has 15 amino acids. CDR1 and CDR2 from the germline V gene are SNHLY and FYNNEI. CDR3 in amino acids: CASMPGTGSPDTQYF. The CDR3 bases are TGTGCCAGCATGCCCGGGACAGGGTCGCCCGATACGCAGTATTTT.

This clone was counted only a few times. The J gene is TRBJ2-3, the V gene TRBV7-6; D is unclear. Trimming took 5 bases from V and 6 from J, leaving 15 bases between them. This CDR3 is built from 14 residues. Germline V gene lookup returns CDR1 SGHVS and CDR2 FNYEAQ. The chain's CDR3 is CASSKDGEADTQYF. In nucleotides, the CDR3 is TGTGCCAGCAGCAAGGACGGAGAGGCGGATACGCAGTATTTT.

There are a few counts of this clone. This rearrangement joins TRBV7-6 to TRBJ2-7; D possibly corresponds to TRBD2 (6 bases). Per the germline V gene, CDR1 is SGHVS and CDR2 is FNYEAQ. With 2 bases removed from V and 5 bases from J, the gap between germline ends came to 19 bases. This CDR3 has 16 amino acids. The CDR3 here is CASSLREVLARDEQYF. In DNA, the CDR3 is TGTGCCAGCAGCTTACGAGAGGTGCTAGCGAGGGACGAGCAGTACTTC.

About this clone: The conserved final phenylalanine or tryptophan is absent from the CDR3, which likely points to a read error. No DNA is shown, since the ends of the CDR3 on it are uncertain; the CDR3 is the one TCRdb lists. This chain uses TRBV2 with TRBJ2-3; the D call TRBD1 from the table was never checked on the DNA. CDR1 SNHLY and CDR2 FYNNEI come from the germline V gene. The CDR3 is 11 amino acids in total, end residues counted. The CDR3 loop reads CASSEVGQALL.

This clone was seen only once. V is TRBV14 and J is TRBJ2-5; 9 bases are a match to TRBD1. Germline V gene sequence: CDR1 SGHDN, CDR2 FVKESK. The CDR3 totals 16 residues. Trimming removed 4 bases from V and 5 bases from J; junction bases left unmatched: 11. CDR3 DNA: TGTGCCAGCAGCCTTAAAGGACAGGGGTTTTTGGAGACCCAGTACTTC. Translated: CASSLKGQGFLETQYF.

V usage is TRBV2 and J usage is TRBJ2-7; D possibly matches TRBD1 or TRBD2 (5 bases each). V lost 4 bases, J lost 2 bases, and 9 bases lay in between. There are 13 residues in the CDR3. The germline V gene has CDR1 SNHLY and CDR2 FYNNEI. In nucleotides, the CDR3 is TGTGCCAGCAGTGTGGGACCCGCCTACGAGCAGTACTTC. Amino acids: CASSVGPAYEQYF.

CDR3 protein: CSGAGGNEQFF. The CDR3 DNA is TGCAGCGGGGCGGGGGGCAATGAGCAGTTCTTC. The V call is TRBV29-1, the J call TRBJ2-1, with TRBD2 identical over 8 bases. CDR1 and CDR2 from the germline V gene are SQVTM and ANQGSEA. The CDR3 spans 11 residues. Trimming removed 7 bases from V and 6 bases from J; junction bases left unmatched: 2.

The chain links TRBV19 to TRBJ1-1; weak D call: TRBD1 (5 bases). The ends were cut back, 4 bases at V and 5 bases at J, with 14 bases in the middle. The CDR3 has 14 amino acids. CDR1 LNHDA and CDR2 SQIVND come from the germline V gene (reference sequence). CDR3 DNA sequence: TGTGCCAGTAGTAAATCGGGGACGGTAACTGAAGCTTTCTTT. This codes for CASSKSGTVTEAFF.

This clone has just one count. The rearrangement joins TRBV7-8 to TRBJ1-2; D is possibly TRBD1 (6 bases). V was shortened by 1 base and J by 3 bases, with 12 bases between the two germline ends. Germline V gene lookup returns CDR1 SGHVS and CDR2 FQNEAQ. The CDR3 contains 15 residues. CDR3 in amino acids: CASSLVGGADYGYTF. DNA of the CDR3: TGTGCCAGCAGCTTAGTCGGGGGCGCGGACTATGGCTACACCTTC.

J is TRBJ1-2 and V is TRBV5-4; no clear D. Germline V CDR1 and CDR2: SGHNT, YYREEE (reference sequence). The CDR3 runs to 11 residues. The V end was cut by 2 bases, the J end by 5 bases, with 4 bases between. CDR3 nucleotide sequence: TGTGCCAGCAGCTTAGGATATGGCTACACCTTC. Its protein product is CASSLGYGYTF.

The CDR3 loop is CASSQDNEQFF. In nucleotides, the CDR3 is TGCGCCAGCAGCCAAGATAATGAGCAGTTCTTC. The chain uses TRBV4-3 and TRBJ2-1; D remains unclear. There are 11 residues in the CDR3. Between the trimmed V and J ends, which lost 0 bases and 7 bases, there was a span of 1 base. Germline V gene lookup returns CDR1 LGHNA and CDR2 YSLEER.

This clone was found once. The V and J genes are TRBV5-6 and TRBJ1-1; the D gene is possibly TRBD1 (6 bases). The CDR3 sequence is 15 residues long. The V gene lost 1 base and the J gene lost 0 bases, with 10 bases spanning the gap. Germline CDR1 reads SGHDT; CDR2 reads YYEEEE. CDR3 sequence: CASSLSGAMNTEAFF. The CDR3 bases are TGTGCCAGCAGCTTGTCAGGGGCCATGAACACTGAAGCTTTCTTT.

The rearrangement uses TRBV5-4 and TRBJ2-3; D gene uncertain. V lost 1 base to trimming and J lost 2 bases, with 11 bases between them. The germline gives CDR1 SGHNT, CDR2 YYREEE (reference sequence). The CDR3 contains 15 residues. For the CDR3, the DNA is TGTGCCAGCAGCTTGAAAGGGCCCCACACAGATACGCAGTATTTT. The encoded protein is CASSLKGPHTDTQYF.